This T cell receptor (beta chain) emerged from a study of T cells after yellow fever vaccination. Study in general: The SMART-Seq v4 Ultra Low Input method served to prepare the low-cell-number fractions.

V was trimmed by 2 bases and J by 8 bases, leaving 16 bases between them. Germline assignment: CDR1 MRHNA and CDR2 SNTAGT. The CDR3 contains 16 residues. Regarding this clonotype: Its antigen is as yet unknown.

5'RACE template switching generated TCR cDNA, adding a universal primer site and UMIs. TCRdb redid the calling of the 5' RACE reads with MiXCR, one entry per CDR3 protein. Here the sample spans 150,000 to 200,000 distinct CDR3 sequences, 8% to 13% being singletons. Study outcomes and limitations: When the response was secondary, it was weaker but reached its peak faster, day 5 versus 15. CD4 and CD8 compartments shared a small share of clonotypes.

This clonotype was sampled from a man younger than 30 who received the YFV17D yellow fever vaccine. Sequenced material: CD8+ T cells sorted from PBMCs, taken 15 days after the yellow fever booster vaccination. This chain joins TRBV6-4 and TRBJ1-6, with D unresolved. This CDR3 is CASSDVGGKIDSPLHF. CDR3 sequence (DNA): TGTGCCAGCAGTGACGTCGGAGGAAAAATCGATTCACCCCTCCACTTT.